These 3 T cell receptor beta chains came from one sample sequenced in a study of blood T cell repertoires in COVID-19. Assay used: immunoSEQ multiplex PCR; TCRdb lists only in-frame clones, some missing. The sample shows 400,000 to 500,000 clones, 70% to 90% of them seen only once. The sample was PBMCs or T cells enriched from blood (not recorded which). Receptors were obtained from a woman aged 18-30 years who had been exposed to COVID-19.

The CDR3 coding sequence is TGTGCCAGCAGCAAAATGCCTAGCGGGGTGGAGACCCAGTACTTC. Translation: CASSKMPSGVETQYF. V is TRBV21-1 and J is TRBJ2-5; the D call in the table, TRBD2, was not verified against the DNA. TRBV21-1 is assigned pseudogene status. The CDR3 consists of 15 residues.

This clone was recorded only once. This chain uses TRBV7-9 with TRBJ2-1, with D unresolved. Germline lookup yields CDR1 SEHNR and CDR2 FQNEAQ (reference sequence). The CDR3 has 12 amino acids. The germline V and J ends were trimmed by 6 bases and 7 bases, with 10 bases remaining between them. CDR3 DNA sequence: TGTGCCAGCAGTCCCGGGTCTAATGAGCAGTTCTTC. The encoded protein is CASSPGSNEQFF.

The chain has TRBV27 and TRBJ2-7, with TRBD1 as a possible D gene (6 bases). Deletions cut 6 bases from V and 0 bases from J, with 24 bases between. The CDR3 is 18 amino acids. CDR1 and CDR2 (germline): MNHEY, SMNVEV (reference sequence). The CDR3 nucleotides read TGTGCCAGCAGCCCTAGGACAGCCCAATACGGCTTCTCCTACGAGCAGTACTTC. Translation: CASSPRTAQYGFSYEQYF.